These 17 T cell receptor beta chains originate from one sample sequenced in a study of shared clonotypes between healthy human individuals. The repertoire was sequenced with immunoSEQ multiplex PCR; TCRdb's copy has only in-frame clones and lacks some. This sample carries some 480,000 clones, around 80% of them seen once, and the ten largest clones take approximately 12%. Sequenced: PBMCs. The receptors shown here come from a woman aged 35 to 49 in good health. Some clones in this sample may be carry-over from other donors' samples.

The V call is TRBV11-2, the J call TRBJ2-3; possibly TRBD1 for D (5 bases). The germline gives CDR1 SGHAT, CDR2 FQNNGV. V was clipped by 3 bases and J by 4 bases, with 17 bases between them. The CDR3 totals 16 residues. This CDR3 is CASSLMGRGVADTQYF. The CDR3 bases are TGTGCCAGCAGCTTGATGGGTAGGGGTGTAGCAGATACGCAGTATTTT.

The chain employs TRBV30 and TRBJ2-1; TRBD2 aligns across 9 bases. With V trimmed by 0 bases and J by 6 bases, 9 bases remained unmatched. CDR1 is GTSNPN and CDR2 is SVGIG in the germline V gene (reference sequence). This CDR3 is 16 amino acids long. The CDR3: CAWSVWGGRASNEQFF. CDR3 in DNA: TGTGCCTGGAGTGTATGGGGCGGGAGGGCCAGCAATGAGCAGTTCTTC. The complete variable domain, with remaining parts taken from reference TRBV30 and TRBJ2-1, reads SQTIHQWPATLVQPVGSPLSLECTVEGTSNPNLYWYRQAAGRGLQLLFYSVGIGQISSEVPQNLSASRPQDRQFILSSKKLLLSDSGFYLCAWSVWGGRASNEQFFGPGTRLTVL.

This clone was recorded a few times. V gene TRBV6-5 combines with J gene TRBJ2-1, with 11 bases matching TRBD2. The ends lost 4 bases at V and 2 bases at J; junction bases unmatched: 4. The CDR3 runs to 16 residues. Germline V gives CDR1 MNHEY, CDR2 SVGAGI. This CDR3 is CASSSSSGRPYNEQFF. The CDR3 DNA sequence: TGTGCCAGCAGTTCCTCTAGCGGGAGGCCCTACAATGAGCAGTTCTTC.

The DNA for the CDR3 is TGTGCCACCAGCAGTGAGCCAGTCGGCTCCTACAATGAGCAGTTCTTC. This gives the protein CATSSEPVGSYNEQFF. The rearrangement joins TRBV15 to TRBJ2-1; D unclear. The CDR3 extends over 16 amino acids. Trimming took 3 bases from V and 0 from J, leaving 12 bases between them. The germline V gene has CDR1 LNHNV and CDR2 YYDKDF (reference sequence).

A few counts support this clone. This chain joins TRBV6-5 and TRBJ1-5; the D is unclear. This CDR3 has 11 amino acids. Trimming shortened V by 6 bases and J by 9 bases, and 9 bases separated the two germline ends. From germline, CDR1 is MNHEY and CDR2 SVGAGI. In DNA form, the CDR3 reads TGTGCCAGCAGGGTCCTTCGGCCCCAGCATTTT. As protein: CASRVLRPQHF.

The CDR3 loop is CAWSTIQGFGGYTF. CDR3 nucleotides: TGTGCCTGGAGTACTATACAGGGATTTGGTGGCTACACCTTC. The chain couples TRBV30 to TRBJ1-2; tentatively, D is TRBD1 (6 bases). Germline V gene data show CDR1 as GTSNPN and CDR2 as SVGIG (reference sequence). Trimming took 2 bases from V and 7 from J, leaving 17 bases between them. The CDR3 consists of 14 residues. The whole variable domain, remainder taken from reference TRBV30 and TRBJ1-2, is SQTIHQWPATLVQPVGSPLSLECTVEGTSNPNLYWYRQAAGRGLQLLFYSVGIGQISSEVPQNLSASRPQDRQFILSSKKLLLSDSGFYLCAWSTIQGFGGYTFGSGTRLTVV.

The J gene is TRBJ1-5, the V gene TRBV30; the D is unclear. V was pared by 2 bases and J by 1 base, with 9 bases between. The CDR3 has 14 residues. In germline, CDR1 is GTSNPN, CDR2 SVGIG (reference sequence). CDR3 in amino acids: CAWSRLTSNQPQHF. DNA for the CDR3: TGTGCCTGGAGTCGACTCACGAGCAATCAGCCCCAGCATTTT. The whole variable domain, filled in from reference TRBV30 and TRBJ1-5, reads SQTIHQWPATLVQPVGSPLSLECTVEGTSNPNLYWYRQAAGRGLQLLFYSVGIGQISSEVPQNLSASRPQDRQFILSSKKLLLSDSGFYLCAWSRLTSNQPQHFGDGTRLSIL.

This clone was observed a handful of times. The CDR3 reads CAITPDRGGQPQHF. Written as DNA, the CDR3 is TGTGCCATCACCCCGGACAGGGGTGGTCAGCCCCAGCATTTT. The chain uses TRBV10-3 and TRBJ1-5; 9 nucleotides line up with TRBD1. Germline CDR1 is ENHRY and CDR2 is SYGVKD. V lost 7 bases, J lost 6 bases, and 7 bases stayed unmatched. There are 14 residues in the CDR3.

The V and J genes are TRBV21-1 and TRBJ2-1. TRBV21-1 is noted as a pseudogene. There are 17 residues in the CDR3. CDR3 nucleotides: TGTGCCAGCAGCAACCTCCCGGGACCTGGGGTATACAATGAGCAGTTCTTC. Residues: CASSNLPGPGVYNEQFF.

This chain connects TRBV5-6 to TRBJ2-1; D is ambiguous. Germline CDR1 and CDR2: SGHDT and YYEEEE. The CDR3 extends over 16 amino acids. The V gene lost 1 base and the J gene lost 2 bases, with 13 bases spanning the gap. CDR3 amino acids: CASSLTGTTTYNEQFF. In DNA, the CDR3 is TGTGCCAGCAGCTTGACTGGTACTACCACCTACAATGAGCAGTTCTTC.

The chain couples TRBV18 to TRBJ1-1; 7 bases align to TRBD1. The CDR3 contains 14 residues. Germline trimming cut 4 bases from V and 3 bases from J; bases unmatched to any gene: 5. Per germline, CDR1 KGHSH and CDR2 LQKENI. The CDR3, as DNA: TGTGCCAGCTCACTCGGACAGGACGACACTGAAGCTTTCTTT. Residues: CASSLGQDDTEAFF.

This clone turned up a few times. This chain joins TRBV28 and TRBJ2-7, with 11 positions matching TRBD2. Germline V gives CDR1 MDHEN, CDR2 SYDVKM. V lost 7 bases, J lost 3 bases, and 5 bases stayed unmatched. CDR3 length: 14 amino acids. CDR3 loop: CASTQLAGVYEQYF. Here the CDR3 DNA reads TGTGCCAGCACCCAACTAGCGGGAGTCTACGAGCAGTACTTC.

The V gene is TRBV11-2, the J gene TRBJ1-1; the D gene is possibly TRBD1 (5 bases). Germline CDR1 is SGHAT and CDR2 is FQNNGV. The CDR3 is 13 amino acids. Trimming left V 4 bases short and J 1 base short, with 7 bases between. The CDR3 is CASSWGGNTEAFF. The CDR3 coding sequence is TGTGCCAGCAGCTGGGGGGGGAACACTGAAGCTTTCTTT.

V and J are TRBV7-2 and TRBJ1-3; 7 nucleotides line up with TRBD1. The CDR3 sequence is 17 residues long. Losses at the gene ends were 3 bases for V and 0 bases for J; bases not matched to a gene: 8. CDR1 is SGHTA, CDR2 FQGNSA, per germline. The CDR3 region is CASSLGQGGYSGNTIYF. The CDR3 DNA reads TGTGCCAGCAGCTTGGGGCAGGGGGGATACTCTGGAAACACCATATATTTT.

This clone came up many times. This chain links TRBV27 with TRBJ2-7; 12 nucleotides line up with TRBD1. Germline-derived CDR1 and CDR2 are MNHEY and SMNVEV (reference sequence). The V and J ends lost 4 bases and 4 bases, in that order; junction bases with no gene match: 5. This CDR3 spans 15 amino acids. CDR3 DNA: TGTGCCAGCAGTTCCCCGGGACAGGGGGCATACGAGCAGTACTTC. It specifies CASSSPGQGAYEQYF.

The gene calls are TRBV7-3 and TRBJ2-1; TRBD2 aligns across 7 bases. In germline, CDR1 is SGHTA, CDR2 FQGTGA. The CDR3 contains 19 residues. The ends lost 5 bases at V and 4 bases at J; junction bases unmatched: 20. CDR3 residues: CASSPQGGRAVGRYNEQFF. CDR3 nucleotides: TGTGCCAGCAGCCCACAAGGTGGGAGGGCCGTAGGACGGTACAATGAGCAGTTCTTC.

The chain employs TRBV19 and TRBJ2-3; D is unresolved. The CDR3 is 14 residues long. The germline V gene encodes CDR1 LNHDA and CDR2 SQIVND (reference sequence). V was pared by 1 base and J by 6 bases, with 11 bases between. Written as DNA, the CDR3 is TGTGCCAGTAGTATAGGACGTTCGGCGGATACGCAGTATTTT. Amino acids: CASSIGRSADTQYF.